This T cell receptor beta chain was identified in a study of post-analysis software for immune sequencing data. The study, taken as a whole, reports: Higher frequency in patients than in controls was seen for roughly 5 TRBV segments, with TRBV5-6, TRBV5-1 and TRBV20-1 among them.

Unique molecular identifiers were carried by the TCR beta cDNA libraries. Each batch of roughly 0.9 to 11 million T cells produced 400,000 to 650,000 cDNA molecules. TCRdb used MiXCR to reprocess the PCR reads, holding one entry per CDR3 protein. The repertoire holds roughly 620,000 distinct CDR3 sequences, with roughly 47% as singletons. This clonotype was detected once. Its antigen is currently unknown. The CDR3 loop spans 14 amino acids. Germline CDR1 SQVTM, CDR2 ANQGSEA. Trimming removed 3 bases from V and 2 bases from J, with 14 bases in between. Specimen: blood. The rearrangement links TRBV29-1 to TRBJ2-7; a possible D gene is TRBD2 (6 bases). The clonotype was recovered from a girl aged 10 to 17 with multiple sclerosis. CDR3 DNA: TGCAGCGTTGAGATGGGGGGTTCCCCCTACGAGCAGTACTTC. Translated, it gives CSVEMGGSPYEQYF.